What follows are 28 T cell receptor beta chains derived from one specimen sequenced in a study of blood T cell repertoires in COVID-19. Only in-frame clones appear in the TCRdb table, and some are missing; sequencing was by immunoSEQ multiplex PCR. The sample has about 130,000 clones, roughly 80% seen once. Sequenced material: PBMCs or T cells enriched from blood (not recorded which). Every receptor here comes from a man aged 50-60 years who had recovered from COVID-19.

This chain connects TRBV4-2 to TRBJ2-3; D gene unclear. This CDR3 has 15 residues. Per the germline V gene, CDR1 is LGHNA and CDR2 is YNFKEQ. Deletions cut 0 bases from V and 5 bases from J, with 12 bases between. In DNA, the CDR3 is TGTGCCAGCAGCCAAGACGCGGCGGTGGGAGATACGCAGTATTTT. Its protein product is CASSQDAAVGDTQYF.

This chain uses TRBV28 with TRBJ1-5; 10 nucleotides match TRBD1. CDR1 is MDHEN, CDR2 SYDVKM, per germline. The CDR3 extends over 20 amino acids. The V segment lost 4 bases and the J segment 4 bases; nucleotides outside the gene matches: 19. The CDR3 DNA follows: TGTGCCAGCAGTTCCAACCCGGTGGGGACAGGGGTCGGAAAAAATCAGCCCCAGCATTTT. Translated, it gives CASSSNPVGTGVGKNQPQHF.

This clone was observed at least ten times. The chain couples TRBV6-5 to TRBJ2-5, with a tentative D call TRBD1 (6 bases). With 6 bases removed from V and 1 base from J, the gap between germline ends came to 9 bases. Germline CDR1 MNHEY, CDR2 SVGAGI. The CDR3 is 13 amino acids. The CDR3 DNA reads TGTGCCAGCAGCCGACAGGTCCAAGAGACCCAGTACTTC. Translated, it gives CASSRQVQETQYF.

This chain connects TRBV28 to TRBJ2-7; D is ambiguous. The germline gives CDR1 MDHEN, CDR2 SYDVKM. The CDR3 contains 12 residues. V dropped 8 bases and J dropped 0 bases, with 8 bases sitting between them. CDR3 sequence (DNA): TGTGCCAGCTCCTCCCCCTCCTACGAGCAGTACTTC. Translated, it gives CASSSPSYEQYF.

The chain uses TRBV7-6 and TRBJ2-1; a possible D gene is TRBD2 (6 bases). The CDR3 runs 15 residues. The V gene lost 4 bases and the J gene lost 8 bases, with 18 bases spanning the gap. Germline V gene data show CDR1 as SGHVS and CDR2 as FNYEAQ. The CDR3 sequence is CASSWEVKQVDEQFF. The CDR3 DNA follows: TGTGCCAGCAGCTGGGAGGTGAAGCAGGTGGATGAGCAGTTCTTC.

The V call is TRBV5-1, the J call TRBJ1-1; 10 bases map to TRBD1. This CDR3 comprises 16 residues. Trimming took 0 bases from V and 1 from J; bases not matched to a gene: 3. From germline, CDR1 is SGHRS and CDR2 YFSETQ. CDR3: CASSLGGQGKNTEAFF. In DNA, the CDR3 is TGCGCCAGCAGCTTGGGGGGACAGGGGAAGAACACTGAAGCTTTCTTT.

The chain carries TRBV4-3 and TRBJ2-4; 10 bases map to TRBD1. The V gene end was trimmed by 3 bases and the J gene end by 5 bases; junction bases not matched to a gene: 7. CDR3 size: 16 residues. CDR1 and CDR2 (germline): LGHNA, YSLEER. CDR3 nucleotide sequence: TGCGCCAGCAGCCAGGTGGGGACAGGGGTCCAAAACATTCAGTACTTC. Translation: CASSQVGTGVQNIQYF.

This clone was counted once. This rearrangement joins TRBV28 to TRBJ2-7; D not certain. The CDR3 consists of 12 residues. The germline V gene has CDR1 MDHEN and CDR2 SYDVKM. V was clipped by 6 bases and J by 7 bases, with 13 bases between them. The CDR3 nucleotides are TGTGCCAGCAGCCTGCGCGCGAGGGAGCAGTACTTC. As protein: CASSLRAREQYF.

This chain's CDR3 is CASRVTGEAEQFF. In DNA, the CDR3 is TGTGCCAGCAGAGTAACAGGGGAGGCGGAGCAGTTCTTC. The rearrangement uses TRBV12-3 or TRBV12-4 and TRBJ2-1, with TRBD1 as a possible D gene (7 bases). V was shortened by 6 bases and J by 10 bases, with 16 bases between the two germline ends. This CDR3 has 13 residues.

The CDR3 nucleotides read TGTGCCAGCAGTTCGAGGGACAGGGACACAGATACGCAGTATTTT. Translated: CASSSRDRDTDTQYF. The V gene is TRBV27, the J gene TRBJ2-3, with TRBD1 matching 9 bases. The CDR3 has 15 amino acids. The V gene end was trimmed by 4 bases and the J gene end by 2 bases; junction bases not matched to a gene: 4. The germline V gene has CDR1 MNHEY and CDR2 SMNVEV (reference sequence).

The V gene is TRBV9, the J gene TRBJ2-6, with TRBD2 matching over 13 bases. This CDR3 spans 18 amino acids. Losses at the gene ends were 4 bases for V and 0 bases for J; bases not matched to a gene: 4. Germline CDR1 is SGDLS and CDR2 is YYNGEE. The CDR3 loop is CASSPRLAGGSGANVLTF. The CDR3 coding sequence is TGTGCCAGCAGCCCCCGACTAGCGGGGGGCTCTGGGGCCAACGTCCTGACTTTC.

V usage is TRBV4-1 and J usage is TRBJ1-2; 8 bases map to TRBD1. The CDR3 loop spans 14 amino acids. Looked up from germline, CDR1 is MGHRA and CDR2 is YSYEKL. Losses at the gene ends were 2 bases for V and 7 bases for J; bases not matched to a gene: 6. The CDR3 DNA reads as TGCGCCAGCAGCCAACCTGGACAGGGAGGTGGCTACACCTTC. This codes for CASSQPGQGGGYTF.

The J gene is TRBJ1-2, the V gene TRBV11-2; D possibly corresponds to TRBD1 (6 bases). The CDR3 consists of 16 residues. V lost 0 bases and J lost 8, with 19 bases in between. Germline V lookup: CDR1 SGHAT, CDR2 FQNNGV. Written as DNA, the CDR3 is TGTGCCAGCAGCTTAGATGGGGGGGCCCGGCTCGCGGGCTACACCTTC. Translated, it gives CASSLDGGARLAGYTF.

The gene calls are TRBV28 and TRBJ2-7; TRBD1 matches at 9 bases. This CDR3 spans 16 amino acids. Germline values: CDR1 MDHEN, CDR2 SYDVKM. The junction had 12 bases not matched to a gene; V was cut back by 5 bases and J by 4 bases. Here the CDR3 reads CASSALPGQGLYEQYF. The CDR3 nucleotides are TGTGCCAGCAGTGCATTACCGGGACAGGGCCTATACGAGCAGTACTTC.

Worth noting for this clone: Additional DNA sequences in this sample encode the identical CDR3. The V gene is TRBV19, the J gene TRBJ1-6; a possible D gene is TRBD1 (6 bases). The V gene lost 2 bases and the J gene lost 10 bases, with 9 bases spanning the gap. This CDR3 has 13 amino acids. The germline V gene encodes CDR1 LNHDA and CDR2 SQIVND (reference sequence). The CDR3 loop is CASSIQGNSPLHF. The CDR3 DNA reads TGTGCCAGTAGTATACAGGGGAACTCACCCCTCCACTTT.

This chain connects TRBV15 to TRBJ1-1; D gene uncertain. Deletions cut 0 bases from V and 11 bases from J, with 10 bases between. The CDR3 runs 12 residues. The germline gives CDR1 LNHNV, CDR2 YYDKDF (reference sequence). The CDR3 DNA follows: TGTGCCACCAGCAGAGATGTCGGGTGGGCTTTCTTT. Translation: CATSRDVGWAFF.

The chain carries TRBV3-1 (or the pseudogene TRBV3-2) and TRBJ1-3; D not certain. The germline V and J ends were trimmed by 1 base and 0 bases, with 16 bases remaining between them. Looked up from germline, CDR1 is LGHDT and CDR2 is YNNKEL (reference sequence). This CDR3 has 18 residues. The CDR3 coding sequence is TGTGCCAGCAGCCAAGCCTCCACAGCTCTCATCTCTGGAAACACCATATATTTT. Translating it yields CASSQASTALISGNTIYF.

V gene TRBV15 combines with J gene TRBJ2-2; 8 bases are a match to TRBD1. Trimming took 1 base from V and 2 from J; bases not matched to a gene: 6. The germline gives CDR1 LNHNV, CDR2 YYDKDF (reference sequence). CDR3 length: 17 amino acids. The CDR3 DNA follows: TGTGCCACCAGCAGAGGCCTGACAGGGGCAAACACCGGGGAGCTGTTTTTT. It yields the protein CATSRGLTGANTGELFF.

The chain carries TRBV2 and TRBJ1-5; TRBD1 agrees at 7 bases. Looked up from germline, CDR1 is SNHLY and CDR2 is FYNNEI. The CDR3 runs to 15 residues. With V trimmed by 5 bases and J by 0 bases, 4 bases remained unmatched. DNA of the CDR3: TGTGCCAGCAGTCAGAGGGGGCCTAGCAATCAGCCCCAGCATTTT. Its protein is CASSQRGPSNQPQHF.

V gene TRBV5-1 combines with J gene TRBJ1-4; a possible D gene is TRBD1 (5 bases). V was trimmed by 3 bases and J by 6 bases, leaving 12 bases between them. Germline assignment: CDR1 SGHRS and CDR2 YFSETQ. The length of the CDR3 is 14 residues. CDR3 sequence reads: CASSSGGLDEKLFF. CDR3 nucleotides: TGCGCCAGCAGCTCGGGGGGGTTGGATGAAAAACTGTTTTTT.

The genes are TRBV18 and TRBJ1-5; D is perhaps TRBD1 (6 bases). V was trimmed by 1 base and J by 0 bases, leaving 10 bases between them. Germline V lookup: CDR1 KGHSH, CDR2 LQKENI. CDR3 length equals 16 residues. DNA for the CDR3: TGTGCCAGCTCACCACGGGCAGGGGATAGCAATCAGCCCCAGCATTTT. Translating it yields CASSPRAGDSNQPQHF.

The chain combines TRBV7-9 with TRBJ2-1; 8 bases match TRBD2. The germline V gene encodes CDR1 SEHNR and CDR2 FQNEAQ (reference sequence). The V and J ends lost 1 base and 15 bases, in that order; junction bases with no gene match: 8. The length of the CDR3 is 13 residues. CDR3 amino acids: CASSLVGRAEGFF. CDR3 sequence (DNA): TGTGCCAGCAGCTTAGTCGGGAGGGCAGAGGGGTTCTTC.

The chain links TRBV5-6 to TRBJ1-2; D is uncertain. Trimming left V 1 base short and J 2 bases short, with 12 bases between. The CDR3 consists of 15 residues. Germline V gene sequence: CDR1 SGHDT, CDR2 YYEEEE. The CDR3 DNA sequence: TGTGCCAGCAGCTTGTCCCGGAGGGCCAACTATGGCTACACCTTC. It is translated as CASSLSRRANYGYTF.

The rearrangement uses TRBV12-3 or TRBV12-4 and TRBJ1-5, with a weak D call TRBD1 (6 bases). There are 12 residues in the CDR3. The germline V and J ends were trimmed by 6 bases and 6 bases, with 9 bases remaining between them. CDR3 sequence (DNA): TGTGCCAGCAGAGCAGGGGTTCAGCCCCAGCATTTT. This codes for CASRAGVQPQHF.

J is TRBJ1-2 and V is TRBV29-1, with TRBD1 matching over 7 bases. Trimming cost V 2 bases and J 0 bases; bases outside gene matches: 3. CDR1 is SQVTM, CDR2 ANQGSEA, per germline. CDR3 length: 14 amino acids. In DNA, the CDR3 is TGCAGCGTTGAATACAGGGGACCTAACTATGGCTACACCTTC. Translated, it gives CSVEYRGPNYGYTF.

The CDR3, as DNA: TGTGCCAGCAGCCAGGACCGTAGCGTATCTCGGAATGAGCAGTTCTTC. Amino acids: CASSQDRSVSRNEQFF. The chain joins TRBV3-1 (or the pseudogene TRBV3-2) to TRBJ2-1; tentatively, D is TRBD2 (5 bases). Germline-derived CDR1 and CDR2 are LGHDT and YNNKEL (reference sequence). The CDR3 extends over 16 amino acids. V lost 3 bases and J 7 bases, leaving 19 bases between the germline ends.

Here the CDR3 reads CASSPTGVGSYEQYF. The CDR3 region has the DNA TGTGCCAGCTCACCGACAGGGGTGGGATCCTACGAGCAGTACTTC. The rearrangement uses TRBV18 and TRBJ2-7; 8 bases are a match to TRBD1. V trimming: 3 bases; J trimming: 1 base; junction bases outside the gene matches: 5. The length of the CDR3 is 15 residues. Germline V gene sequence: CDR1 KGHSH, CDR2 LQKENI.

The rearrangement joins TRBV3-1 (or the pseudogene TRBV3-2) to TRBJ2-1; the match to TRBD2 covers 8 bases. CDR3 length equals 16 residues. The junction had 11 bases not matched to a gene; V was cut back by 4 bases and J by 6 bases. The germline V gene has CDR1 LGHDT and CDR2 YNNKEL (reference sequence). CDR3 amino acids: CASSPLAGGLSNEQFF. The CDR3 DNA follows: TGTGCCAGCAGCCCCCTCGCGGGGGGCCTCAGCAATGAGCAGTTCTTC.